The 9 T cell receptor beta chains presented below share a single source sample, sequenced in a study of control samples from healthy donors and cancer patients. Clones were read by immunoSEQ multiplex PCR, and TCRdb kept only the in-frame ones, dropping some. The data hold 100,000 to 150,000 clones, with 75% to 95% observed a single time. The sequencing input was blood. These receptors originate from a man aged 18 to 30 in good health.

The chain couples TRBV3-1 (or the pseudogene TRBV3-2) to TRBJ2-1; 11 bases match TRBD2. Per germline, CDR1 LGHDT and CDR2 YNNKEL (reference sequence). J was trimmed by 2 bases and V by 4 bases; bases with no gene match: 13. The length of the CDR3 is 19 residues. Here the CDR3 reads CASSLLTSGVEKTYNEQFF. The CDR3 nucleotides are TGTGCCAGCAGCCTCCTGACTAGCGGGGTTGAGAAAACCTACAATGAGCAGTTCTTC.

The chain joins TRBV7-9 to TRBJ2-5, with TRBD1 matching over 10 bases. J gave up 5 bases and V 4 bases, and 10 bases lay outside the gene matches. This CDR3 has 16 residues. Germline loops: CDR1 SEHNR, CDR2 FQNEAQ (reference sequence). The CDR3 loop is CASSSDRGRLRETQYF. The CDR3 DNA follows: TGTGCCAGCAGCTCCGACAGGGGGCGCTTACGTGAGACCCAGTACTTC.

The chain combines TRBV5-1 with TRBJ2-7; the D is unclear. Trimming removed 1 base from V and 0 bases from J, with 8 bases in between. Germline V gene sequence: CDR1 SGHRS, CDR2 YFSETQ. The length of the CDR3 is 14 residues. The CDR3 DNA reads as TGCGCCAGCAGCTTGAGGATTAGCTCCTACGAGCAGTACTTC. Translating it yields CASSLRISSYEQYF.

The J gene is TRBJ2-1, the V gene TRBV2, with D unresolved. Germline-derived CDR1 and CDR2 are SNHLY and FYNNEI. The CDR3 has 11 amino acids. Trimming removed 6 bases from V and 7 bases from J, with 7 bases in between. This CDR3 is CASRAQNEQFF. CDR3 bases: TGTGCCAGCAGGGCGCAAAATGAGCAGTTCTTC.

V and J are TRBV19 and TRBJ2-1; D may correspond to TRBD1 or TRBD2 (6 bases each). The CDR3 consists of 13 residues. With 6 bases removed from V and 7 bases from J, the gap between germline ends came to 13 bases. The germline V gene encodes CDR1 LNHDA and CDR2 SQIVND (reference sequence). CDR3 region: CASRGGLLNEQFF. In DNA, the CDR3 is TGTGCCAGTAGGGGGGGCCTATTAAATGAGCAGTTCTTC.

The chain recombines TRBV6-5 with TRBJ2-1; D perhaps matches TRBD1 (6 bases). CDR1 and CDR2 from the germline V gene are MNHEY and SVGAGI. The CDR3 contains 15 residues. Trimming shortened V by 8 bases and J by 4 bases, and 18 bases separated the two germline ends. The CDR3 protein is CASGKVTGFYNEQFF. For the CDR3, the DNA is TGTGCCAGCGGGAAGGTTACAGGGTTTTACAATGAGCAGTTCTTC.

The rearrangement joins TRBV29-1 to TRBJ2-3; no definite D call. Germline loops: CDR1 SQVTM, CDR2 ANQGSEA. This CDR3 has 10 amino acids. The CDR3 region is CAAFIDTQYF. CDR3 bases: TGCGCAGCGTTTATAGATACGCAGTATTTT.

The chain employs TRBV13 and TRBJ2-3; no firm D call. CDR3 size: 13 residues. V lost 2 bases, J lost 1 base, and 4 bases lay in between. CDR1 is PRHDT, CDR2 FYEKMQ, per germline (reference sequence). This CDR3 reads CASSLRGTDTQYF. The CDR3 bases are TGTGCCAGCAGCTTAAGGGGCACAGATACGCAGTATTTT.

In its sample, this clone was seen once. The rearrangement links TRBV5-1 to TRBJ2-3; TRBD2 aligns across 11 bases. CDR1 and CDR2 (germline): SGHRS, YFSETQ. The V and J ends lost 4 bases and 5 bases, in that order; junction bases with no gene match: 12. This CDR3 comprises 17 residues. CDR3 in DNA: TGCGCCAGCAGCGCGGCTCTAGCGGGGGGTCTGGTAGATACGCAGTATTTT. Translating it yields CASSAALAGGLVDTQYF.